This record concerns one TCR beta chain sequence. The CDR3 totals 15 residues. V trimming: 0 bases; J trimming: 5 bases; junction bases outside the gene matches: 5. The germline V gene encodes CDR1 MGHRA and CDR2 YSYEKL. This entry belongs to a study of blood T cell repertoires in COVID-19. Study-level background: Sources were T cells, B-cell-depleted T cells, or PBMCs; the material itself was cDNA or gDNA.

Clones were sequenced by immunoSEQ multiplex PCR, and TCRdb holds only the in-frame ones, with some missing. In the table there are approximately 450,000 clones, 75% to 90% of which are singletons. This clonotype was sampled from a woman in her 30s with acute or convalescent COVID-19. The material sequenced was peripheral blood. V is TRBV4-1 and J is TRBJ1-1; 8 nucleotides agree with TRBD1. CDR3 sequence (DNA): TGCGCCAGCAGCCAAGATGGGACAGGCTGGACTGAAGCTTTCTTT. Translation gives CASSQDGTGWTEAFF.